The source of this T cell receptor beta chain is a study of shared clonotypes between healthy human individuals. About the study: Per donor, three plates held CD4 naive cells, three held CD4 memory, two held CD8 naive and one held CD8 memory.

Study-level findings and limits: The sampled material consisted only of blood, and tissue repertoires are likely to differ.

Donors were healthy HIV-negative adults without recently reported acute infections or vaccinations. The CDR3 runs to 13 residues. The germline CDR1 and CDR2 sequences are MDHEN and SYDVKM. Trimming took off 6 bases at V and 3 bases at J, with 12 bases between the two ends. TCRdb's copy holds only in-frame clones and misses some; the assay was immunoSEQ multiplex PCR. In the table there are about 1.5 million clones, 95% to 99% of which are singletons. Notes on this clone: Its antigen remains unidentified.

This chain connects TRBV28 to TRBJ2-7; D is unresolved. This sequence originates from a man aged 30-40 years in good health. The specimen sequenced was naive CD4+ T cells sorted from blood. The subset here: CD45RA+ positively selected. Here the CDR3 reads CASSPHLVYEQYF. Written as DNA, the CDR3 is TGTGCCAGCAGCCCCCACCTGGTCTACGAGCAGTACTTC. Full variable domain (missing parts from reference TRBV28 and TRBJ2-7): DVKVTQSSRYLVKRTGEKVFLECVQDMDHENMFWYRQDPGLGLRLIYFSYDVKMKEKGDIPEGYSVSREKKERFSLILESASTNQTSMYLCASSPHLVYEQYFGPGTRLTVT.